These 32 T cell receptor beta chains came from one sample sequenced in a study of cytomegalovirus exposure and HLA in healthy donors. Primers included in the PCR were 60 Vbeta and 13 Jbeta primers. Produced via immunoSEQ multiplex PCR; TCRdb's table is partial and in-frame only. The table lists 100,000 to 150,000 clones, 83% of them singletons. Sample: PBMCs. The receptors come from a girl aged 2 to 10 in good health and CMV-seronegative.

The chain combines TRBV19 with TRBJ2-7; 7 nucleotides line up with TRBD2. Trimming at V came to 6 bases and at J to 0 bases, leaving 14 bases not matched to a gene. Germline lookup yields CDR1 LNHDA and CDR2 SQIVND (reference sequence). The CDR3 runs to 17 residues. This CDR3 reads CASSPYSGRPSSYEQYF. In DNA form, the CDR3 reads TGTGCCAGTAGCCCTTATTCCGGGAGGCCAAGCTCCTACGAGCAGTACTTC. The whole variable domain, remainder taken from reference TRBV19 and TRBJ2-7, is DGGITQSPKYLFRKEGQNVTLSCEQNLNHDAMYWYRQDPGQGLRLIYYSQIVNDFQKGDIAEGYSVSREKKESFPLTVTSAQKNPTAFYLCASSPYSGRPSSYEQYFGPGTRLTVT.

On this clone itself: One end of the junction is discordant with germline, which a read error may explain. Within the sample, other DNA sequences also encode this same CDR3. The chain carries TRBV5-1 and TRBJ1-6, with 7 bases identical to TRBD1. Germline-derived CDR1 and CDR2 are SGHRS and YFSETQ. The length of the CDR3 is 16 residues. This CDR3 reads CASSWTGSSYNSPLHF. The CDR3 DNA follows: TGCGCCAGCAGCTGGACAGGAAGCTCCTATAATTCCCCCCTCCACTTT.

V usage is TRBV27 and J usage is TRBJ1-2; the match to TRBD1 covers 12 bases. CDR3 length equals 17 residues. The V segment lost 5 bases and the J segment 7 bases; nucleotides outside the gene matches: 14. Germline CDR1 and CDR2: MNHEY and SMNVEV (reference sequence). CDR3 nucleotides: TGTGCCAGCAGTCCAGGGACAGGGGGCGCGCATCTAACTGGCTACACCTTC. Residues: CASSPGTGGAHLTGYTF.

This clone appeared a few times. This chain links TRBV27 with TRBJ2-1, with TRBD2 matching 11 bases. Germline V gene lookup returns CDR1 MNHEY and CDR2 SMNVEV (reference sequence). The CDR3 spans 18 residues. The junction had 14 bases not matched to a gene; V was cut back by 5 bases and J by 5 bases. The CDR3, as DNA: TGTGCCAGCAGTCAAAGTCCCCTGCTAGCGGGAGGCCACAATGAGCAGTTCTTC. Translated: CASSQSPLLAGGHNEQFF.

V usage is TRBV7-9 and J usage is TRBJ2-7; 10 bases agree with TRBD1. V lost 1 base and J lost 2; bases outside the gene matches: 5. The CDR3 runs to 16 residues. CDR1 SEHNR and CDR2 FQNEAQ come from the germline V gene (reference sequence). The CDR3 loop reads CASSLVWDRGTYEQYF. The CDR3 bases are TGTGCCAGCAGCTTAGTCTGGGACAGGGGCACCTACGAGCAGTACTTC.

The rearrangement joins TRBV5-1 to TRBJ2-5; D unclear. Germline lookup yields CDR1 SGHRS and CDR2 YFSETQ. This CDR3 is 13 amino acids long. Between the trimmed V and J ends, which lost 3 bases and 0 bases, there was a span of 6 bases. CDR3 in amino acids: CASSSRDQETQYF. The CDR3 bases are TGCGCCAGCAGCTCACGGGACCAAGAGACCCAGTACTTC.

The gene calls are TRBV11-1 and TRBJ2-7, with D unresolved. Germline values: CDR1 SGHAT, CDR2 FQDESV (reference sequence). The CDR3 length is 13 residues. Trimming left V 5 bases short and J 5 bases short, with 13 bases between. CDR3 nucleotide sequence: TGTGCCAGCAGCGCGTACCCCCCCCACGAGCAGTACTTC. Translation gives CASSAYPPHEQYF.

The rearrangement joins TRBV29-1 to TRBJ2-2; 8 nucleotides match TRBD1. CDR3 length: 14 residues. V was pared by 6 bases and J by 0 bases, with 3 bases of the junction left unmatched. Germline CDR1 and CDR2: SQVTM and ANQGSEA. CDR3 nucleotides: TGCAGCGTCGGACAGGGATCGAACACCGGGGAGCTGTTTTTT. Translation: CSVGQGSNTGELFF.

The chain employs TRBV9 and TRBJ2-1; tentative D call: TRBD2 (6 bases). The V end lost 0 bases, the J end lost 4 bases, and 14 bases lay between the germline ends. Germline V gene data show CDR1 as SGDLS and CDR2 as YYNGEE. There are 16 residues in the CDR3. The CDR3 DNA is TGTGCCAGCAGCGTAGGGAACGGGAGAAGGTACAATGAGCAGTTCTTC. It is translated as CASSVGNGRRYNEQFF.

The chain uses TRBV7-9 and TRBJ1-2, with no clear D. Trimming took off 7 bases at V and 2 bases at J, with 17 bases between the two ends. CDR1 is SEHNR, CDR2 FQNEAQ, per germline (reference sequence). The CDR3 totals 15 residues. The CDR3 DNA follows: TGTGCCAGCAATCCCGAGCGAGTGAGGAACTATGGCTACACCTTC. It yields the protein CASNPERVRNYGYTF.

The chain couples TRBV6-1 to TRBJ1-6; 9 bases are a match to TRBD1. This CDR3 is 15 amino acids long. V lost 8 bases to trimming and J lost 11 bases; unmatched junction nucleotides: 13. In germline, CDR1 is MNHNS, CDR2 SASEGT. As DNA, the CDR3 is TGTGCCAGCGGCCAGGGACAGGGACTTATGGCACCCCTCCACTTT. Its translation is CASGQGQGLMAPLHF.

The V call is TRBV5-4, the J call TRBJ1-2; D is perhaps TRBD1 (6 bases). Germline CDR1 SGHNT, CDR2 YYREEE (reference sequence). CDR3 length equals 14 residues. V lost 2 bases, J lost 4 bases, and 12 bases lay in between. CDR3 loop: CASSLPGATYGYTF. Written as DNA, the CDR3 is TGTGCCAGCAGCTTACCAGGGGCTACCTATGGCTACACCTTC. Together with reference TRBV5-4 and TRBJ1-2, the CDR3 gives the full variable domain: ETGVTQSPTHLIKTRGQQVTLRCSSQSGHNTVSWYQQALGQGPQFIFQYYREEENGRGNFPPRFSGLQFPNYSSELNVNALELDDSALYLCASSLPGATYGYTFGSGTRLTVV.

V usage is TRBV7-2 and J usage is TRBJ2-7; TRBD1 might be the D (6 bases). The length of the CDR3 is 14 residues. V lost 1 base and J 4 bases, leaving 11 bases between the germline ends. Germline V CDR1 and CDR2: SGHTA, FQGNSA. CDR3 nucleotide sequence: TGTGCCAGCAGCTTAGTTACAGGGACGTACGAGCAGTACTTC. Protein: CASSLVTGTYEQYF.

V and J are TRBV27 and TRBJ2-5, with D perhaps TRBD1 (5 bases). In germline, CDR1 is MNHEY, CDR2 SMNVEV (reference sequence). The V gene lost 1 base and the J gene lost 4 bases, with 7 bases spanning the gap. This CDR3 has 13 residues. This chain's CDR3 is CASSLFDRETQYF. The CDR3, as DNA: TGTGCCAGCAGTTTATTTGACAGAGAGACCCAGTACTTC.

CDR3 bases: TGTGCCAGCAGCTTATCGGGAGAGACCCAGTACTTC. Translating gives CASSLSGETQYF. This rearrangement joins TRBV7-9 to TRBJ2-5, with no clear D. V dropped 2 bases and J dropped 4 bases, with 5 bases sitting between them. In germline, CDR1 is SEHNR, CDR2 FQNEAQ (reference sequence). The CDR3 contains 12 residues.

The chain has TRBV5-1 and TRBJ2-3, with D perhaps matching TRBD2 (5 bases). Germline V lookup: CDR1 SGHRS, CDR2 YFSETQ. The CDR3 has 13 amino acids. V shed 8 bases and J shed 1 base, with 11 bases lying between them. CDR3 residues: CASRTEGTDTQYF. The CDR3 coding sequence is TGCGCCAGTAGGACTGAGGGCACAGATACGCAGTATTTT. The variable domain in full, completed from reference TRBV5-1 and TRBJ2-3, reads KAGVTQTPRYLIKTRGQQVTLSCSPISGHRSVSWYQQTPGQGLQFLFEYFSETQRNKGNFPGRFSGRQFSNSRSEMNVSTLELGDSALYLCASRTEGTDTQYFGPGTRLTVL.

The chain carries TRBV7-2 and TRBJ1-3, with D maybe TRBD1 (5 bases). V was pared by 5 bases and J by 4 bases, with 12 bases between. The CDR3 totals 14 residues. Germline loops: CDR1 SGHTA, CDR2 FQGNSA. As DNA, the CDR3 is TGTGCCAGCAGCGACTGGACAATCGGAAACACCATATATTTT. Its protein product is CASSDWTIGNTIYF.

The V call is TRBV6-1, the J call TRBJ2-7; D unclear. The germline V and J ends were trimmed by 6 bases and 3 bases, with 9 bases remaining between them. Germline lookup yields CDR1 MNHNS and CDR2 SASEGT. The CDR3 covers 12 residues. CDR3 sequence: CASSDFYYEQYF. The CDR3 coding sequence is TGTGCCAGCAGCGACTTTTACTACGAGCAGTACTTC.

The DNA for the CDR3 is TGTGCCACCAGCAGTGCCACAGGCGATCATAGCAATCAGCCCCAGCATTTT. Encoded protein: CATSSATGDHSNQPQHF. V usage is TRBV15 and J usage is TRBJ1-5; the D gene is possibly TRBD1 (5 bases). V was shortened by 3 bases and J by 0 bases, with 15 bases between the two germline ends. The CDR3 runs to 17 residues. In germline, CDR1 is LNHNV, CDR2 YYDKDF (reference sequence).

The J gene is TRBJ1-2, the V gene TRBV2; 9 nucleotides line up with TRBD1. Germline values: CDR1 SNHLY, CDR2 FYNNEI. The V segment lost 6 bases and the J segment 2 bases; nucleotides outside the gene matches: 4. The length of the CDR3 is 14 residues. In DNA form, the CDR3 reads TGTGCCAGCAGACGACAGGGGGGAAACTATGGCTACACCTTC. Amino acid sequence: CASRRQGGNYGYTF.

The J gene is TRBJ2-5, the V gene TRBV10-3; TRBD2 agrees at 10 bases. The CDR3 has 13 residues. Germline V gives CDR1 ENHRY, CDR2 SYGVKD. Trimming took 5 bases from V and 5 from J; bases not matched to a gene: 2. The CDR3 sequence: CAISSGGAETQYF. In DNA, the CDR3 is TGTGCCATCAGTAGCGGGGGGGCCGAGACCCAGTACTTC.

The genes are TRBV29-1 and TRBJ2-6, with D possibly being TRBD1 (6 bases). The V gene's germline CDR1 is SQVTM and CDR2 ANQGSEA. V lost 5 bases and J 5 bases, leaving 10 bases between the germline ends. The CDR3 loop spans 13 amino acids. Here the CDR3 reads CSVTGMRANVLTF. CDR3 in DNA: TGCAGCGTTACAGGGATGAGGGCCAACGTCCTGACTTTC.

This rearrangement joins TRBV30 to TRBJ1-2; D not certain. V lost 4 bases to trimming and J lost 0 bases, with 6 bases between them. Per the germline V gene, CDR1 is GTSNPN and CDR2 is SVGIG (reference sequence). This CDR3 has 12 amino acids. CDR3 coding DNA: TGTGCCTGGATACTGCCTAACTATGGCTACACCTTC. Protein product: CAWILPNYGYTF.

This chain joins TRBV27 and TRBJ1-4, with 8 bases identical to TRBD1. The germline CDR1 and CDR2 sequences are MNHEY and SMNVEV (reference sequence). CDR3 length equals 16 residues. The trim removed 2 bases at V and 3 bases at J, leaving 5 bases unmatched. In DNA form, the CDR3 reads TGTGCCAGCAGTTTAACAGGGGGTTTGGCTAATGAAAAACTGTTTTTT. This gives the protein CASSLTGGLANEKLFF.

This chain uses TRBV2 with TRBJ2-3; 11 bases map to TRBD2. This CDR3 is 17 amino acids long. Germline V CDR1 and CDR2: SNHLY, FYNNEI. Unmatched junction bases numbered 9, after V lost 6 bases and J lost 1 base. The CDR3 spells CASRRTGTSGGTDTQYF. DNA of the CDR3: TGTGCCAGCAGGAGAACCGGGACTAGCGGAGGCACAGATACGCAGTATTTT.

There are a few counts of this clone. This rearrangement joins TRBV4-1 to TRBJ1-3; D remains unclear. Germline V gene data show CDR1 as MGHRA and CDR2 as YSYEKL. With 7 bases removed from V and 8 bases from J, the gap between germline ends came to 15 bases. CDR3 length: 13 residues. For the CDR3, the DNA is TGCGCCAGCAAACCAACGGGGTGGGACACCATATATTTT. Protein: CASKPTGWDTIYF.

The chain links TRBV6-5 to TRBJ1-1; 12 positions match TRBD1. The CDR3 covers 15 residues. The V and J ends lost 8 bases and 4 bases, in that order; junction bases with no gene match: 8. Germline CDR1 is MNHEY and CDR2 is SVGAGI. CDR3 loop: CASGGQGAGRTEAFF. CDR3 DNA sequence: TGTGCCAGCGGGGGACAGGGGGCGGGCCGCACTGAAGCTTTCTTT.

The sample holds one count of this clone. The rearrangement links TRBV30 to TRBJ2-1; 10 nucleotides agree with TRBD2. The CDR3 runs to 16 residues. Germline V gene data show CDR1 as GTSNPN and CDR2 as SVGIG (reference sequence). Germline trimming cut 0 bases from V and 7 bases from J; bases unmatched to any gene: 9. This chain's CDR3 is CAWSVLSGGAGNEQFF. The CDR3 DNA reads TGTGCCTGGAGTGTACTAAGCGGGGGGGCTGGGAATGAGCAGTTCTTC.

In this sample, this clone turned up once. This chain uses TRBV7-2 with TRBJ2-3; 12 nucleotides align to TRBD2. Germline CDR1 and CDR2: SGHTA and FQGNSA. This CDR3 has 17 amino acids. With 5 bases clipped from V and 4 bases from J, the junction kept 10 bases outside the gene matches. CDR3 residues: CASSRTSGATRPDTQYF. CDR3 DNA sequence: TGTGCCAGCAGCCGGACTAGCGGGGCCACGAGGCCAGATACGCAGTATTTT.

The rearrangement links TRBV30 to TRBJ1-4, with 11 bases fitting TRBD1. With V trimmed by 5 bases and J by 8 bases, 4 bases remained unmatched. Germline V gene sequence: CDR1 GTSNPN, CDR2 SVGIG (reference sequence). This CDR3 contains 13 residues. Here the CDR3 reads CAWERDRGEKLFF. The DNA for the CDR3 is TGTGCCTGGGAGAGGGACAGGGGGGAAAAACTGTTTTTT.

The genes are TRBV4-1 and TRBJ2-1; the match to TRBD2 covers 12 bases. With 4 bases clipped from V and 10 bases from J, the junction kept 8 bases outside the gene matches. There are 15 residues in the CDR3. Germline CDR1 reads MGHRA; CDR2 reads YSYEKL. The CDR3 loop reads CASSLGPSGRVEQFF. For the CDR3, the DNA is TGCGCCAGCAGCCTGGGCCCTAGCGGGAGGGTCGAGCAGTTCTTC.

The rearrangement uses TRBV5-1 and TRBJ2-7; 10 nucleotides agree with TRBD2. V was clipped by 0 bases and J by 3 bases; unmatched bases: 0. Germline CDR1 is SGHRS and CDR2 is YFSETQ. The CDR3 totals 14 residues. CDR3 sequence reads: CASSLASGSYEQYF. The CDR3 bases are TGCGCCAGCAGCTTGGCTAGCGGGAGCTACGAGCAGTACTTC. The complete variable domain, with remaining parts taken from reference TRBV5-1 and TRBJ2-7, reads KAGVTQTPRYLIKTRGQQVTLSCSPISGHRSVSWYQQTPGQGLQFLFEYFSETQRNKGNFPGRFSGRQFSNSRSEMNVSTLELGDSALYLCASSLASGSYEQYFGPGTRLTVT.